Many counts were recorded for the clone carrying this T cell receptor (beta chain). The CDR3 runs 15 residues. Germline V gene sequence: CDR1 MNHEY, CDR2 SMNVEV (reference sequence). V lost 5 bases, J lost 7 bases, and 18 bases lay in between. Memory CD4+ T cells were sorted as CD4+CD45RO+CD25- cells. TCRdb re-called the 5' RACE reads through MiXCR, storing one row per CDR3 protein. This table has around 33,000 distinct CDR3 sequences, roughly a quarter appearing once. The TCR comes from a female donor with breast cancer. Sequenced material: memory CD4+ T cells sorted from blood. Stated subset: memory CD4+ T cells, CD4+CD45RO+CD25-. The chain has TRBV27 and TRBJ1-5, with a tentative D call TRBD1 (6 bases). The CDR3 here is CASSPRGGGNQPQHF. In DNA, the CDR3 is TGTGCCAGCAGTCCCCGGGGAGGGGGAAACCAGCCCCAGCATTTT.